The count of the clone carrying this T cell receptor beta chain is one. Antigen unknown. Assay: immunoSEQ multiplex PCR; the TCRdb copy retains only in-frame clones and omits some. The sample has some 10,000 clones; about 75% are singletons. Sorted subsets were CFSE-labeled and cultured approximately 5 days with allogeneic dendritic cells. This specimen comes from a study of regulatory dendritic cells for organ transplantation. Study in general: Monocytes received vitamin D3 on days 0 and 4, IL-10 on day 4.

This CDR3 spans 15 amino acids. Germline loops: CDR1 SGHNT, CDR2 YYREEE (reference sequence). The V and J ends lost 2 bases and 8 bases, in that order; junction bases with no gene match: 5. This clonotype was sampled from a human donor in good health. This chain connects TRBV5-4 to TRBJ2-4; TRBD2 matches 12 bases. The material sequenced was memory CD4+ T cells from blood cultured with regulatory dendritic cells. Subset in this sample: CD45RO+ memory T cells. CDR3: CASSFSSGGADIQYF. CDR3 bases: TGTGCCAGCAGCTTTTCTAGCGGGGGGGCCGACATTCAGTACTTC.